This TCR beta chain was found in a study of metastatic and nonmetastatic thyroid tumors. Study summary: Patients with malignant and benign thyroid disease provided blood and tumor or nodule tissue, whose repertoires were compared. General study points: Across blood and tumor, TCR beta diversity in malignant thyroid tumors was reportedly significantly higher than in benign nodules.

This clone was seen at least ten times. Its specificity is not known. Germline CDR1 LGHDT, CDR2 YNNKEL (reference sequence). V was trimmed by 0 bases and J by 2 bases, leaving 17 bases between them. CDR3 length: 18 amino acids. How the authors handled the data: The study took CDR3 differences across clinicopathological groups and made a distant-metastasis classifier for papillary thyroid cancer from them. TCRdb re-called the PCR reads via MiXCR. TCRdb's processing, not the authors' own work, is the source of the V and J calls. The table has about 16,000 clones, more than 20% seen once. Nobody among the patients had been given any treatment before thyroid surgery.

The chain carries TRBV3-1 and TRBJ1-5, with a possible D match to TRBD1 (6 bases). This TCR came from a male donor with papillary thyroid cancer or a benign thyroid nodule (not recorded which). Some clones in this sample may be carry-over from other donors' samples. The sequenced sample consisted of tumor tissue. The CDR3 region is CASSQEGPQGSGNQPQHF. CDR3 coding DNA: TGTGCCAGCAGCCAAGAGGGGCCCCAGGGGTCCGGCAATCAGCCCCAGCATTTT.